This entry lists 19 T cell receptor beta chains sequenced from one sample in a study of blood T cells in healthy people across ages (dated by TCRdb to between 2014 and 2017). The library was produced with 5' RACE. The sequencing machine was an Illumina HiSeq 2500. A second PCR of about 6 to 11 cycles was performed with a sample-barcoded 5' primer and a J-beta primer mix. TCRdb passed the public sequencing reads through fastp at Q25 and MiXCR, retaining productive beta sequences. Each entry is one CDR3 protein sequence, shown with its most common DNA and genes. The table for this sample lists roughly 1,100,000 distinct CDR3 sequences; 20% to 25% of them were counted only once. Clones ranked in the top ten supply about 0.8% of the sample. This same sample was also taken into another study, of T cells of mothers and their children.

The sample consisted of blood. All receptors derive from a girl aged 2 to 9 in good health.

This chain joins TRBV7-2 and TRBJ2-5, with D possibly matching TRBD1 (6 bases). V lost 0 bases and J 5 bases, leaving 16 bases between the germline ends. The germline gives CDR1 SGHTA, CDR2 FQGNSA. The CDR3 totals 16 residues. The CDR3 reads CASSLALTGKWETQYF. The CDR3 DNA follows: TGTGCCAGCAGCTTAGCGCTCACAGGGAAGTGGGAGACCCAGTACTTC.

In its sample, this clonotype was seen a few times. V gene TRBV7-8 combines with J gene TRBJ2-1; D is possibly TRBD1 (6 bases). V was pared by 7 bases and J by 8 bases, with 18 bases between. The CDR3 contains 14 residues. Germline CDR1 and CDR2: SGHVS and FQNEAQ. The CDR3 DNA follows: TGTGCCAGCACCCGAGCAGGGGCTACCGATGAGCAGTTCTTC. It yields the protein CASTRAGATDEQFF.

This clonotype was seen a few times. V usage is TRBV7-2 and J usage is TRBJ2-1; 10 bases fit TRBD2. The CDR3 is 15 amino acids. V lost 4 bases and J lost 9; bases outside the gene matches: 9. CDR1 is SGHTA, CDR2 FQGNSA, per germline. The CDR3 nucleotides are TGTGCCAGCAGCTCCGGAGGACTAGCGGAATCTGAGCAGTTCTTC. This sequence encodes CASSSGGLAESEQFF.

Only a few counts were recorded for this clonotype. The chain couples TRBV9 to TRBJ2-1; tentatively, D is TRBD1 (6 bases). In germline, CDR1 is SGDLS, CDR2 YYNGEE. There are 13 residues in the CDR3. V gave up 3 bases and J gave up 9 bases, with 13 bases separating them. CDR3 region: CASSASTGSEQFF. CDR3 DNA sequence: TGTGCCAGCAGCGCCTCCACAGGGAGTGAGCAGTTCTTC.

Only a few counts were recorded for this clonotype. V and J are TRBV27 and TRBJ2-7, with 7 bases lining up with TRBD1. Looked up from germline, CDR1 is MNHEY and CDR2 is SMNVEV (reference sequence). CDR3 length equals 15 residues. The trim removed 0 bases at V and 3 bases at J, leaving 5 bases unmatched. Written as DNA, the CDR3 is TGTGCCAGCAGTTTATCCGGGACAGCGAACTACGAGCAGTACTTC. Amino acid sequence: CASSLSGTANYEQYF.

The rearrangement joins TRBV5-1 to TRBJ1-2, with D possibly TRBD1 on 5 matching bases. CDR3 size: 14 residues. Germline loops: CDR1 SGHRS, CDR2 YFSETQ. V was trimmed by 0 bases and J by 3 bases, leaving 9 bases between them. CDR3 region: CASSLGQIHYGYTF. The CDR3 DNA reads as TGCGCCAGCAGCTTGGGACAGATTCACTATGGCTACACCTTC.

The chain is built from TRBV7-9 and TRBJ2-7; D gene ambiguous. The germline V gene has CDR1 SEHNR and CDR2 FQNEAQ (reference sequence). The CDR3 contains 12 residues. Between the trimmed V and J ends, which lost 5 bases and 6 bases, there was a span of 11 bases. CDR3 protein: CASSQGSGEQYF. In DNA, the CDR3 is TGTGCCAGCAGCCAAGGTTCCGGCGAGCAGTACTTC.

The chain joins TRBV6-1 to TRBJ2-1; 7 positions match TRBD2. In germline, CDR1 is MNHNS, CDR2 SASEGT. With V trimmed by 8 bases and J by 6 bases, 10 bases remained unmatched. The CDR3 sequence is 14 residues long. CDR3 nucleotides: TGTGCCAGCCACTATGGGACTAACCGCAATGAGCAGTTCTTC. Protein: CASHYGTNRNEQFF.

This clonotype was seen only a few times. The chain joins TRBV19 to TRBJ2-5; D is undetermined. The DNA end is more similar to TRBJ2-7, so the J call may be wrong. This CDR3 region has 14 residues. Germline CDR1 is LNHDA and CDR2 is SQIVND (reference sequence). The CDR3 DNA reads TGTGCCAGTAGTGGACGTATTTGGACGGACGAGCAGTACTTC. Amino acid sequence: CASSGRIWTDEQYF.

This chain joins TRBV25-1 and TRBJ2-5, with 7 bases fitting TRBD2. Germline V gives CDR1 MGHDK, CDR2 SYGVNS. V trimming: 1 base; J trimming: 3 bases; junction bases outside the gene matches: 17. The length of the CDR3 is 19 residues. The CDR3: CASSELFVGGGVLEETQYF. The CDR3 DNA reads TGTGCCAGCAGTGAATTGTTTGTGGGCGGGGGAGTTTTAGAAGAGACCCAGTACTTC. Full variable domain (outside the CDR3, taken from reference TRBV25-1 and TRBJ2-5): EADIYQTPRYLVIGTGKKITLECSQTMGHDKMYWYQQDPGMELHLIHYSYGVNSTEKGDLSSESTVSRIRTEHFPLTLESARPSHTSQYLCASSELFVGGGVLEETQYFGPGTRLLVL.

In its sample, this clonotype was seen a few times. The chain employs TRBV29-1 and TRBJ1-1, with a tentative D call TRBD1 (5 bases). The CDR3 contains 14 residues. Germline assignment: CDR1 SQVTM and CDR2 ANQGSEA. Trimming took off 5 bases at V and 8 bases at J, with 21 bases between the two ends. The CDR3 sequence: CSVYGEAGRGEAFF. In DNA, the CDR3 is TGCAGCGTTTACGGTGAAGCAGGGCGAGGGGAAGCTTTCTTT.

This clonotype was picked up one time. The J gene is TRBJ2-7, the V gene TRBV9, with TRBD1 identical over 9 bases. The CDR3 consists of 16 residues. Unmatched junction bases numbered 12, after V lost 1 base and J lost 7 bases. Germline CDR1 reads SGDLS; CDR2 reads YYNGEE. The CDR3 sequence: CASSVSSGQGPREQYF. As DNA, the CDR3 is TGTGCCAGCAGCGTATCCTCGGGACAGGGCCCGCGGGAGCAGTACTTC.

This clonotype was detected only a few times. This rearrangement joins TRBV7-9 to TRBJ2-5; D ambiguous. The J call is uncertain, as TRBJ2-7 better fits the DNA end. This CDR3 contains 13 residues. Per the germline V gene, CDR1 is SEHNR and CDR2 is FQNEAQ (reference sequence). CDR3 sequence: CASSSGANYEQYF. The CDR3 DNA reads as TGTGCCAGCAGCTCTGGAGCGAACTACGAGCAGTACTTC.

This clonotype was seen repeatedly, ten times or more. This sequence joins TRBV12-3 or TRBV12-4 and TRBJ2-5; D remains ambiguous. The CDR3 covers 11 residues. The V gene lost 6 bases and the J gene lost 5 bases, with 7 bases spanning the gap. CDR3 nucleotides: TGTGCCAGCAGCTTAATGGAGACCCAGTACTTC. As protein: CASSLMETQYF.

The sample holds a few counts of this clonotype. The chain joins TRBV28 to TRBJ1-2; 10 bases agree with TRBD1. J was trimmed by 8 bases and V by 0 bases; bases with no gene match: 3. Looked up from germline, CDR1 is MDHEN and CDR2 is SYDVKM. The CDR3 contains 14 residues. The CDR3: CASSLWGTGEGYTF. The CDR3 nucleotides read TGTGCCAGCAGTTTATGGGGGACAGGGGAGGGCTACACCTTC.

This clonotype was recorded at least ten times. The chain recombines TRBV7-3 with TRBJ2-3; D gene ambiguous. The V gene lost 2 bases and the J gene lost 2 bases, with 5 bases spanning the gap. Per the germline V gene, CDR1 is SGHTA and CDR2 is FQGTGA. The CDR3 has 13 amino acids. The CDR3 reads CASSLEVTDTQYF. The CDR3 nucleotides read TGTGCCAGCAGCTTAGAGGTCACAGATACGCAGTATTTT.

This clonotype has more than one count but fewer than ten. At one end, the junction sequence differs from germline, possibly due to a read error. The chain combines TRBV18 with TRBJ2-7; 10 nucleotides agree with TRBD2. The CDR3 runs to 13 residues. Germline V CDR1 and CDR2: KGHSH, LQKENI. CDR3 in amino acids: CASSGASGREAHF. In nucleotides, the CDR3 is TGTGCCAGCTCAGGTGCTAGCGGGAGAGAAGCTCACTTC.

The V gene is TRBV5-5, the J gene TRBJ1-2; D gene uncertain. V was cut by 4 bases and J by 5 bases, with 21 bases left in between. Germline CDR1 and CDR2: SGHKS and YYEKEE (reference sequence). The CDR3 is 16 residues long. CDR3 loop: CASSPHAGSSNYGYTF. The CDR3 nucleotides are TGTGCCAGCAGCCCCCATGCCGGGAGTTCCAATTATGGCTACACCTTC.

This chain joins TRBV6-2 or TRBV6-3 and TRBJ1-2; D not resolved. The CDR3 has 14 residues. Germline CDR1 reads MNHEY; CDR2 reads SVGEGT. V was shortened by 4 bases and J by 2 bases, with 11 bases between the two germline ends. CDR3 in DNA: TGTGCCAGCAGTTCTTCCTCCCGGAACTATGGCTACACCTTC. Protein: CASSSSSRNYGYTF.